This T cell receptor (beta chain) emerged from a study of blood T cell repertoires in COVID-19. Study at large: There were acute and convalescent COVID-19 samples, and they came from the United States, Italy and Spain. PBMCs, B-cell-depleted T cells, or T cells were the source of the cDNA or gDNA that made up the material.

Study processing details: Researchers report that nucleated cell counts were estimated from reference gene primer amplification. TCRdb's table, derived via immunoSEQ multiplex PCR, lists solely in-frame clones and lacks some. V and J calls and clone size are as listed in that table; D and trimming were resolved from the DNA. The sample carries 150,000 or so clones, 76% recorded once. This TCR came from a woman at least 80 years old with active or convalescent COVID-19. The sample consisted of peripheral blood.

This CDR3 is CASSQDSTGGPYGYTF. The DNA of the CDR3 is TGTGCCAGCAGCCAAGATTCGACAGGGGGCCCCTATGGCTACACCTTC. The chain is built from TRBV4-2 and TRBJ1-2; 10 nucleotides match TRBD1. Germline CDR1 reads LGHNA; CDR2 reads YNFKEQ. V dropped 0 bases and J dropped 4; count of bases not matched to a gene: 5. The CDR3 length is 16 residues.